This T cell receptor (beta chain) was obtained from a study of T cell responses to AZD1222 COVID-19 vaccine. On the study more broadly: Pooled samples include second doses given at about 4 or 12 weeks.

To note about this clone: Its antigen is not identified.

Trimming took 6 bases from V and 4 from J, leaving 15 bases between them. The CDR3 covers 14 residues. Germline V gene sequence: CDR1 MNHEY, CDR2 SMNVEV (reference sequence). The study's findings and limits: Distributed over spike, vaccine-associated CD4 TCRs predominated at 160-218 and 743-854. Spike-specific TCR breadth and depth went up after people got two AZD1222 doses. Nearly half of spike-specific TCRs reportedly target variant regions that are unmutated in the B.1.351 and B.1.1.7 variants.

The protocol was immunoSEQ multiplex PCR, while the TCRdb copy is restricted to in-frame clones and leaves out a portion. Of around 99,000 clones listed, roughly 90% are singletons. The genes are TRBV27 and TRBJ1-2, with no clear D. The origin of this receptor is an adult in good health. The sequenced sample was peripheral blood, obtained on day 0 of AZD1222 vaccination. CDR3 protein: CASSSSGFPYGYTF. CDR3 in DNA: TGTGCCAGCAGCTCCTCGGGTTTTCCCTATGGCTACACCTTC.